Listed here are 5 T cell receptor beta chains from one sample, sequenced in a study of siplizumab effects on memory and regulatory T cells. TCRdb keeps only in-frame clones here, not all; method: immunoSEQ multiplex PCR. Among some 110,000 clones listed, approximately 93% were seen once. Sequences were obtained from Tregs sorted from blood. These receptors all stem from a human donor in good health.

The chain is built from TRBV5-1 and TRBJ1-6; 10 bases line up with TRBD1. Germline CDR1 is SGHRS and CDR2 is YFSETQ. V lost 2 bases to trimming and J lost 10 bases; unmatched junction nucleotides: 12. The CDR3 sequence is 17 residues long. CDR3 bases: TGCGCCAGCAGCTTCGACGGACTGGGACAGGGGACCTCACCCCTCCACTTT. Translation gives CASSFDGLGQGTSPLHF. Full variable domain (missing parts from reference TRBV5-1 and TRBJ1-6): KAGVTQTPRYLIKTRGQQVTLSCSPISGHRSVSWYQQTPGQGLQFLFEYFSETQRNKGNFPGRFSGRQFSNSRSEMNVSTLELGDSALYLCASSFDGLGQGTSPLHFGNGTRLTVT.

Here the CDR3 reads CASSFGQGPSPNTGELFF. The CDR3 nucleotides read TGCGCCAGCAGCTTTGGACAGGGGCCCTCCCCGAACACCGGGGAGCTGTTTTTT. This sequence joins TRBV5-1 and TRBJ2-2; 9 nucleotides align to TRBD1. Trimming took 2 bases from V and 0 from J; bases not matched to a gene: 8. This CDR3 has 18 amino acids. Germline V lookup: CDR1 SGHRS, CDR2 YFSETQ.

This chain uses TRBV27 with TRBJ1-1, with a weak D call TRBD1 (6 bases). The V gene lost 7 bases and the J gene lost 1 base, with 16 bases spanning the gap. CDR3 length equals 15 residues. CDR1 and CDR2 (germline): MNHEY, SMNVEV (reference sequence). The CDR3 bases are TGTGCCAGCACCCCAACTACAGGGCGGAACACTGAAGCTTTCTTT. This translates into CASTPTTGRNTEAFF.

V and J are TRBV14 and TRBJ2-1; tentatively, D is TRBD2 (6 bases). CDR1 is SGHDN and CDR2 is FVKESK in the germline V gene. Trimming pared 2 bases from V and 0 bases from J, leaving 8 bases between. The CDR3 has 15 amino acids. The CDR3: CASSQTGGSYNEQFF. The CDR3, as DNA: TGTGCCAGCAGCCAAACCGGGGGCTCCTACAATGAGCAGTTCTTC.

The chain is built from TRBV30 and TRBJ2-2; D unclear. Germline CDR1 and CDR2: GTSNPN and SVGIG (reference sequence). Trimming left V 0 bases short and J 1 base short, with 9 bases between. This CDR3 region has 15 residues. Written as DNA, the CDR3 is TGTGCCTGGAGTGTACGAGGAGTGAACACCGGGGAGCTGTTTTTT. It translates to CAWSVRGVNTGELFF.